This TCR beta chain was recorded in a study of T cell responses to AZD1222 COVID-19 vaccine. Study findings and constraints: In all cases, repertoires were sampled only after the peak T cell response. Of the AZD1222 recipients, only five to seven were seropositive at baseline. Donors were largely white British and mainly female; clonal diversity was possibly underestimated. Nearly half of unique spike-specific TCRs reportedly avoided B.1.351 and B.1.1.7 mutated regions.

Here immunoSEQ multiplex PCR was the method, and the copy in TCRdb shows in-frame clones only, minus some. The table has 200,000 or so clones, roughly 91% seen once; the top ten hold over 0.95%. CDR3 length: 18 residues. V shed 4 bases and J shed 2 bases, with 24 bases lying between them. Per the germline V gene, CDR1 is GTSNPN and CDR2 is SVGIG (reference sequence). Worth noting for this clone: What it binds is not known.

Here the sequenced sample was peripheral blood, taken on day 0 of MenACWY control vaccination. The chain recombines TRBV30 with TRBJ1-5; a possible D gene is TRBD1 (6 bases). The source of this sequence is an adult in good health. CDR3 nucleotides: TGTGCCTGGACCCCCCCGAGTGGGGGCCTCAGGGGCAATCAGCCCCAGCATTTT. This sequence encodes CAWTPPSGGLRGNQPQHF.